This passage covers 17 T cell receptor beta chains from one sample sequenced in a study of CD8 T cells in Susac syndrome. Random-hexamer reverse transcription was applied to about 0.45 to 1 ug RNA. TCRdb reprocessed the immunoSEQ multiplex PCR reads via MiXCR and lists one record per CDR3 protein. The sample shows about 85,000 distinct CDR3 sequences, 85% to 95% of them seen only once. The material sequenced was CD8+ T cells from PBMCs. The receptor source for this set is a human donor with Susac syndrome.

The V gene is TRBV11-1, the J gene TRBJ2-2; TRBD2 matches at 8 bases. Unmatched junction bases numbered 4, after V lost 3 bases and J lost 1 base. Germline lookup yields CDR1 SGHAT and CDR2 FQDESV (reference sequence). This CDR3 is built from 16 residues. DNA for the CDR3: TGTGCCAGCAGCTTCTTTGCGGGAGGGAACACCGGGGAGCTGTTTTTT. Amino acids: CASSFFAGGNTGELFF.

The CDR3 reads CASSFPGTGANVLTF. The CDR3 region has the DNA TGTGCCAGCAGCTTCCCAGGGACTGGGGCCAACGTCCTGACTTTC. The rearrangement joins TRBV5-6 to TRBJ2-6, with a weak D call TRBD1 (5 bases). The V and J ends lost 2 bases and 2 bases respectively, with 8 bases between them. CDR1 SGHDT and CDR2 YYEEEE come from the germline V gene. The CDR3 is 15 residues long.

The CDR3 reads CASGTGYYEQYF. CDR3 DNA: TGTGCCAGTGGGACGGGTTACTACGAGCAGTACTTC. This chain uses TRBV19 with TRBJ2-7; TRBD1 or TRBD2 may be the D gene (5 bases each). Trimming removed 8 bases from V and 3 bases from J, with 11 bases in between. This CDR3 has 12 amino acids. Germline V CDR1 and CDR2: LNHDA, SQIVND (reference sequence). Full variable domain (missing parts from reference TRBV19 and TRBJ2-7): DGGITQSPKYLFRKEGQNVTLSCEQNLNHDAMYWYRQDPGQGLRLIYYSQIVNDFQKGDIAEGYSVSREKKESFPLTVTSAQKNPTAFYLCASGTGYYEQYFGPGTRLTVT.

The rearrangement links TRBV27 to TRBJ2-1; tentatively, D is TRBD2 (5 bases). Germline V gives CDR1 MNHEY, CDR2 SMNVEV (reference sequence). This CDR3 has 15 residues. Deletions cut 5 bases from V and 5 bases from J, with 16 bases between. The CDR3 spells CASSLPPGRHNEQFF. CDR3 sequence (DNA): TGTGCCAGCAGTCTCCCCCCGGGAAGACACAATGAGCAGTTCTTC.

This clonotype was observed once. The chain links TRBV4-3 to TRBJ2-7; either TRBD1 or TRBD2 may fit D (6 bases each). Trimming cost V 0 bases and J 6 bases, with 21 bases left between them. Germline V lookup: CDR1 LGHNA, CDR2 YSLEER. This CDR3 is built from 17 residues. The CDR3 is CASSQDAMIRGGGEQYF. The DNA for the CDR3 is TGCGCCAGCAGCCAAGACGCGATGATTAGAGGGGGAGGCGAGCAGTACTTC.

V and J are TRBV29-1 and TRBJ2-1; D possibly uses TRBD1 or TRBD2 (5 bases each). The CDR3 length is 10 residues. From germline, CDR1 is SQVTM and CDR2 ANQGSEA. The V end lost 6 bases, the J end lost 9 bases, and 9 bases lay between the germline ends. Here the CDR3 reads CSVGGGEQFF. The CDR3 bases are TGCAGCGTAGGTGGGGGTGAGCAGTTCTTC.

The chain recombines TRBV27 with TRBJ1-2; possible D gene TRBD1, 5 bases. Germline V gives CDR1 MNHEY, CDR2 SMNVEV (reference sequence). The CDR3 covers 15 residues. Trimming shortened V by 4 bases and J by 3 bases, and 15 bases separated the two germline ends. The CDR3 nucleotides are TGTGCCAGCAGTTCTCGGGACGCTGGCCACTATGGCTACACCTTC. Residues: CASSSRDAGHYGYTF.

This rearrangement joins TRBV7-3 to TRBJ2-3; D gene ambiguous. CDR1 and CDR2 from the germline V gene are SGHTA and FQGTGA. This CDR3 has 14 amino acids. With 6 bases removed from V and 2 bases from J, the gap between germline ends came to 12 bases. The CDR3 nucleotides read TGTGCCAGCAGTTCGTTGGGCGCCACAGATACGCAGTATTTT. Its translation: CASSSLGATDTQYF. The complete variable domain, with remaining parts taken from reference TRBV7-3 and TRBJ2-3, reads GAGVSQTPSNKVTEKGKYVELRCDPISGHTALYWYRQSLGQGPEFLIYFQGTGAADDSGLPNDRFFAVRPEGSVSTLKIQRTERGDSAVYLCASSSLGATDTQYFGPGTRLTVL.

This clonotype has a single count. The CDR3 nucleotides are TGTGCCAGCAGCCACGGACAGGGGGCGTACAATGAGCAGTTCTTC. Translated, it gives CASSHGQGAYNEQFF. The chain carries TRBV7-9 and TRBJ2-1; 11 bases align to TRBD1. V lost 5 bases to trimming and J lost 4 bases; unmatched junction nucleotides: 4. The CDR3 length is 15 residues. Germline-derived CDR1 and CDR2 are SEHNR and FQNEAQ (reference sequence).

The rearrangement links TRBV5-6 to TRBJ2-1; D ambiguous. The V and J ends lost 2 bases and 6 bases respectively, with 6 bases between them. Germline CDR1 SGHDT, CDR2 YYEEEE. The CDR3 runs to 12 residues. The DNA of the CDR3 is TGTGCCAGCAGCTTACGACCCAATGAGCAGTTCTTC. Amino acid sequence: CASSLRPNEQFF.

Concerning this clonotype: The junction and the germline gene differ at one end; a read error may be behind it. The V gene is TRBV4-2, the J gene TRBJ2-1, with TRBD2 identical over 7 bases. CDR3 length: 15 residues. Per the germline V gene, CDR1 is LGHNA and CDR2 is YNFKEQ. The CDR3 DNA reads TGTGCCAGCAGCCAGGCTAGCGGAGGGTACAGTGAGCAGTTCTTC. Translation: CASSQASGGYSEQFF.

V and J are TRBV27 and TRBJ2-1; no clear D gene. Germline CDR1 and CDR2: MNHEY and SMNVEV (reference sequence). The CDR3 has 13 residues. Trimming shortened V by 2 bases and J by 8 bases, and 10 bases separated the two germline ends. CDR3 sequence (DNA): TGTGCCAGCAGTTTAGAACGGGTCCATGAGCAGTTCTTC. This sequence encodes CASSLERVHEQFF.

The count of this clonotype is one. The V and J genes are TRBV6-5 and TRBJ2-7; tentatively, D is TRBD1 or TRBD2 (6 bases each). Germline loops: CDR1 MNHEY, CDR2 SVGAGI. This CDR3 has 13 residues. Trimming cost V 5 bases and J 7 bases, with 15 bases left between them. The CDR3 nucleotides read TGTGCCAGCAGTCCAAACTCGGGGGCTGAGCAGTACTTC. Protein: CASSPNSGAEQYF.

The chain has TRBV20-1 and TRBJ2-7; no clear D. V was shortened by 3 bases and J by 3 bases, with 12 bases between the two germline ends. Germline CDR1 is DFQATT and CDR2 is SNEGSKA (reference sequence). The CDR3 spans 13 residues. CDR3 DNA sequence: TGCAGTGCTAGCGGATTCTCTGACTACGAGCAGTACTTC. This sequence encodes CSASGFSDYEQYF.

The chain has TRBV28 and TRBJ2-5; no clear D gene. Per the germline V gene, CDR1 is MDHEN and CDR2 is SYDVKM. The V gene lost 2 bases and the J gene lost 5 bases, with 12 bases spanning the gap. CDR3 size: 14 residues. The CDR3 reads CASSLDTPLETQYF. The CDR3 DNA reads TGTGCCAGCAGTTTAGACACGCCATTGGAGACCCAGTACTTC.

The chain combines TRBV6-5 with TRBJ2-7; possibly TRBD1 for D (5 bases). Germline lookup yields CDR1 MNHEY and CDR2 SVGAGI. The CDR3 loop spans 11 amino acids. V was clipped by 8 bases and J by 3 bases, with 8 bases between them. The DNA for the CDR3 is TGTGCCAGCCGGACAAGCTACGAGCAGTACTTC. Its protein product is CASRTSYEQYF.

CDR3 sequence: CAWSVGSYEQYF. The CDR3 coding sequence is TGTGCCTGGAGTGTGGGTTCCTACGAGCAGTACTTC. The V and J genes are TRBV30 and TRBJ2-7; D is undetermined. The germline V gene has CDR1 GTSNPN and CDR2 SVGIG (reference sequence). The CDR3 runs to 12 residues. V was shortened by 0 bases and J by 1 base, with 4 bases between the two germline ends.